These T cell receptor beta chains were read from a single sample in a study of regulatory T cells in long-lasting Graves disease. MiXCR was run by TCRdb on the multiplex PCR reads, yielding one entry per CDR3 protein. This table has 360,000 or so distinct CDR3 sequences, 12% appearing once. The same data also contributed to another study, on T cells in Graves' hyperthyroidism and ophthalmopathy.

The sequencing here drew on peripheral blood mononuclear cells (PBMCs), taken at new diagnosis, from a patient treated with antithyroid drugs. These receptors all stem from a woman aged 18-29 years with Graves disease. The CDR3 runs from the conserved cysteine through the conserved F or W. A D gene is named only where the DNA matches it firmly. Expanded clones are given a class, and other clones once, few, many or no size at all.

cdr3_nt cdr3_aa j_call d_call v_call cdr3_length clone_size
TGTGCCAGCAGCTCCACGTCTGGGATGAACACTGAAGCTTTCTTT CASSSTSGMNTEAFF TRBJ1-1 NA TRBV7-2 15 many
TGTGCCAGCAGTTACCGTCGGGGGGCTGAGACTGAAGCTTTCTTT CASSYRRGAETEAFF TRBJ1-1 NA TRBV6-5 15 many
TGCGCCAGCAGCTTCGGACAGGGGGGATTCGGGGAGCTGTTTTTT CASSFGQGGFGELFF TRBJ2-2 TRBD1 TRBV5-1 15 NA
TGTGCCAGCAGTGAACAGAATTATAATGAAAAACTGTTTTTT CASSEQNYNEKLFF TRBJ1-4 NA TRBV2 14 many
TGTGCCAGCAGTCGTACCGTCCTTGGGCAGTTCTTC CASSRTVLGQFF TRBJ2-1 NA TRBV12-3/TRBV12-4 12 few
TGTGCCAGCACGCGCGGGAGAACCTACAATGAGCAGTTCTTC CASTRGRTYNEQFF TRBJ2-1 TRBD2 TRBV27 14 NA
TGTGCCAGCAGGCCCCGGTATAATTCACCCCTCCACTTT CASRPRYNSPLHF TRBJ1-6 NA TRBV6-1 13 many
TGTGCCAGCAGCCAGGGACTAGCTTACAATGAGCAGTTCTTC CASSQGLAYNEQFF TRBJ2-1 TRBD2 TRBV3-1 14 many
TGTGCCATCCCTGAGAGAGGGTCGGAGCAACAAGAGACCCAGTACTTC CAIPERGSEQQETQYF TRBJ2-5 NA TRBV10-3 16 many
TGTGCCAGCAGCGCCCTTCCCGAGAGGGCCAAAAACATTCAGTACTTC CASSALPERAKNIQYF TRBJ2-4 NA TRBV7-9 16 few
TGTGCCAGCAGTTATGAGGGAGTTTTGGAGACCCAGTACTTC CASSYEGVLETQYF TRBJ2-5 NA TRBV6-5 14 few
TGCAGTGCTTCGACCGGGACTAGCGGGACGAGTACGCAGTATTTT CSASTGTSGTSTQYF TRBJ2-3 TRBD2 TRBV20-1 15 NA
TGTGCCAGCAGCGAAGACAGGGGGCTGCAGGGCACCATATATTTT CASSEDRGLQGTIYF TRBJ1-3 TRBD1 TRBV9 15 few
TGTGCCAGCACCCCCTCAGGGCAGCTGAACACTGAAGCTTTCTTT CASTPSGQLNTEAFF TRBJ1-1 NA TRBV6-2/TRBV6-3 15 many
TGTGCCAGCAGTTTCCAGACGGATGAGGCGCAGTATTTT CASSFQTDEAQYF TRBJ2-3 NA TRBV28 13 many